What follows is one T cell receptor beta chain and its context. The sample belongs to a study of blood T cell repertoires in COVID-19. The junction had 16 bases not matched to a gene; V was cut back by 3 bases and J by 4 bases. The CDR3 has 18 amino acids. The germline V gene has CDR1 SGHKS and CDR2 YYEKEE (reference sequence). Measured with immunoSEQ multiplex PCR; TCRdb has only the in-frame clones, and not every one. The table lists 50,000 or so clones, around 83% of them singletons. The J gene is TRBJ2-5, the V gene TRBV5-5; 9 nucleotides align to TRBD1. What was sequenced was peripheral blood. The receptor comes from a human donor in a cohort sampled during active COVID-19. In DNA, the CDR3 is TGTGCCAGCAGCTCCCAGCCGGGACAGGGTGGAGTTGGAGAGACCCAGTACTTC. The encoded protein is CASSSQPGQGGVGETQYF.